This passage covers 10 T cell receptor beta chains from one sample sequenced in a study of neurological immune-mediated disorders (dated by TCRdb to about 2019). The library came from 5' RACE. Sequencing instrument: Illumina HiSeq 2500. TCRdb trimmed public reads at Q25 via fastp, called clones via MiXCR and kept in-frame beta chains. Each record represents a unique CDR3 protein, reported with the most common genes and DNA among its rows. Within this sample are approximately 51,000 distinct CDR3 sequences, with over 3% of them counted one time only. The top ten constitute roughly 5.5% of the sample. The source material was PBMCs. These TCRs come from a man in his forties or fifties with multiple sclerosis.

This clonotype has a count of ten or more. The V and J genes are TRBV7-3 and TRBJ2-5; D is ambiguous. Deletions cut 5 bases from V and 2 bases from J, with 9 bases between. This CDR3 is built from 13 residues. The germline gives CDR1 SGHTA, CDR2 FQGTGA. This chain's CDR3 is CASSPDSQETQYF. CDR3 DNA: TGTGCCAGCAGCCCAGATTCGCAAGAGACCCAGTACTTC. Full variable domain (remainder filled in from reference TRBV7-3 and TRBJ2-5): GAGVSQTPSNKVTEKGKYVELRCDPISGHTALYWYRQSLGQGPEFLIYFQGTGAADDSGLPNDRFFAVRPEGSVSTLKIQRTERGDSAVYLCASSPDSQETQYFGPGTRLLVL.

This clonotype was counted ten times or more. The chain carries TRBV5-1 and TRBJ2-3; 8 bases match TRBD1. The V gene end was trimmed by 0 bases and the J gene end by 2 bases; junction bases not matched to a gene: 2. The CDR3 totals 15 residues. Per the germline V gene, CDR1 is SGHRS and CDR2 is YFSETQ. CDR3 in amino acids: CASSLEGQDTDTQYF. The CDR3 bases are TGCGCCAGCAGCTTGGAGGGACAGGACACAGATACGCAGTATTTT.

This clonotype has ten or more counts. The chain recombines TRBV5-5 with TRBJ1-2; D is undetermined. The germline V and J ends were trimmed by 6 bases and 4 bases, with 25 bases remaining between them. The germline V gene encodes CDR1 SGHKS and CDR2 YYEKEE (reference sequence). The CDR3 consists of 17 residues. CDR3 bases: TGTGCCAGCACCTCCACGAGTCTGAGGGCAGCGCCCTATGGCTACACCTTC. It codes for CASTSTSLRAAPYGYTF.

This clonotype was observed many times. The chain recombines TRBV21-1 with TRBJ2-1; TRBD2, the table's D call, lacks a check against the DNA. TRBV21-1 is a listed pseudogene. The length of the CDR3 is 15 residues. CDR3 bases: TGTGCCAGCAGCAAAGACTCGTCGACTAGCGGGGACGAGTTCTTC. Amino acid sequence: CASSKDSSTSGDEFF.

This clonotype has ten or more counts. This chain links TRBV10-3 with TRBJ1-6; 11 bases match TRBD1. V was pared by 10 bases and J by 7 bases, with 6 bases of the junction left unmatched. The CDR3 extends over 14 amino acids. From germline, CDR1 is ENHRY and CDR2 SYGVKD. The CDR3 coding sequence is TGTGCCACACGGACAGGGGGCGACAATTCACCCCTCCACTTT. Translation gives CATRTGGDNSPLHF.

This clonotype showed up many times. CDR3 in amino acids: CASSRGLFTDTQYF. The CDR3 DNA sequence: TGTGCCAGCAGTCGCGGGTTATTCACAGATACGCAGTATTTT. The rearrangement links TRBV6-6 to TRBJ2-3; perhaps TRBD2 as D (5 bases). The ends were cut back, 5 bases at V and 2 bases at J, with 11 bases in the middle. Germline-derived CDR1 and CDR2 are MNHNY and SVGAGI (reference sequence). This CDR3 is 14 amino acids long.

This clonotype occurred many times. The chain has TRBV12-3 or TRBV12-4 and TRBJ2-4; no definite D call. The CDR3 consists of 11 residues. V lost 6 bases, J lost 10 bases, and 10 bases lay in between. In DNA, the CDR3 is TGTGCCAGCAGGCAGCAAGGAATTCAGTACTTC. Translating gives CASRQQGIQYF.

This clonotype has a count of ten or more. The chain employs TRBV5-1 and TRBJ1-6, with D tentatively TRBD1 (6 bases). The length of the CDR3 is 14 residues. V gave up 2 bases and J gave up 8 bases, with 11 bases separating them. The germline V gene has CDR1 SGHRS and CDR2 YFSETQ. The CDR3 sequence is CASSFRTEDSPLHF. In nucleotides, the CDR3 is TGCGCCAGCAGCTTTAGGACAGAGGATTCACCCCTCCACTTT.

This clonotype was detected ten times or more. This chain links TRBV19 with TRBJ1-1; D remains ambiguous. V dropped 9 bases and J dropped 1 base, with 12 bases sitting between them. This CDR3 contains 13 residues. Germline V gives CDR1 LNHDA, CDR2 SQIVND (reference sequence). The CDR3 sequence: CASSRRENTEAFF. CDR3 bases: TGTGCCAGCAGCAGGCGGGAGAACACTGAAGCTTTCTTT.

Many counts were recorded for this clonotype. V usage is TRBV9 and J usage is TRBJ2-7; TRBD1 aligns across 8 bases. The CDR3 has 13 amino acids. CDR1 is SGDLS, CDR2 YYNGEE, per germline. Trimming cost V 3 bases and J 2 bases; bases outside gene matches: 1. CDR3 nucleotides: TGTGCCAGCAGCGCACAGGGGGCCTACGAGCAGTACTTC. It yields the protein CASSAQGAYEQYF.